This entry describes one TCR beta chain. Its target is not known. The data were produced by immunoSEQ multiplex PCR, yet TCRdb's version contains in-frame clones alone and is incomplete. Of under 300,000 clones in the sample, about 90% were seen once. This sample stems from a study of cytomegalovirus exposure and HLA in healthy donors. Study results and limitations: While the bulk of TCR sequences proved rare, some public TCRs turned up in many donors.

Trimming shortened V by 4 bases and J by 4 bases, and 13 bases separated the two germline ends. The CDR3 is made up of 15 amino acids. Germline CDR1 MNHNS, CDR2 SASEGT. This clonotype was obtained from a woman aged 30 to 39 in good health and CMV-seropositive. Specimen: PBMCs. The chain recombines TRBV6-1 with TRBJ1-4; possibly TRBD1 for D (6 bases). The CDR3 protein is CASSGGQVRNEKLFF. Written as DNA, the CDR3 is TGTGCCAGCAGTGGGGGACAAGTACGTAATGAAAAACTGTTTTTT.